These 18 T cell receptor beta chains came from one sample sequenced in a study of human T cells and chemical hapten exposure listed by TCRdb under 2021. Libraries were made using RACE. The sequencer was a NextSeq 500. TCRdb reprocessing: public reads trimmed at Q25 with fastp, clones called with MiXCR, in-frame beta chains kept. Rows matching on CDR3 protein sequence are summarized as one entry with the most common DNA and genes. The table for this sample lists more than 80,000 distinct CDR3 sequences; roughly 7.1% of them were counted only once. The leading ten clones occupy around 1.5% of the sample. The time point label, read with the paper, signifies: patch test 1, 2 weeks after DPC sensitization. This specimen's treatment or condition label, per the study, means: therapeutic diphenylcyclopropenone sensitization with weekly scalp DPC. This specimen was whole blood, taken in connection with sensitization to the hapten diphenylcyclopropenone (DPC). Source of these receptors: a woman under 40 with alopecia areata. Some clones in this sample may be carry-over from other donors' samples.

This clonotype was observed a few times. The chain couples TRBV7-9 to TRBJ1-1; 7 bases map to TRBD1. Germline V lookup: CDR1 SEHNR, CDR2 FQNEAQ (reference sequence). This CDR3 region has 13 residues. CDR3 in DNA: TGTGCAGGAGGGGGCATCATGAACACTGAAGCTTTCTTT. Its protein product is CAGGGIMNTEAFF.

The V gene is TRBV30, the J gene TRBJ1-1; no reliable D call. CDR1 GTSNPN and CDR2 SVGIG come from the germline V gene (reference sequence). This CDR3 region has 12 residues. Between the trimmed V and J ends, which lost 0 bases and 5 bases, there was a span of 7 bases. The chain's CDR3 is CAWSVTLTEAFF. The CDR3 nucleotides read TGTGCCTGGAGTGTGACCTTAACTGAAGCTTTCTTT.

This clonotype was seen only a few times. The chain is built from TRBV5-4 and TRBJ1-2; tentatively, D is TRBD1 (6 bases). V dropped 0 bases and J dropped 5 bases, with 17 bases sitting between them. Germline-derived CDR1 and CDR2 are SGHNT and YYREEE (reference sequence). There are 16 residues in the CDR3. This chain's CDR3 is CASSLAVRQGIYGYTF. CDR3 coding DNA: TGTGCCAGCAGCTTGGCCGTCAGGCAGGGGATTTATGGCTACACCTTC.

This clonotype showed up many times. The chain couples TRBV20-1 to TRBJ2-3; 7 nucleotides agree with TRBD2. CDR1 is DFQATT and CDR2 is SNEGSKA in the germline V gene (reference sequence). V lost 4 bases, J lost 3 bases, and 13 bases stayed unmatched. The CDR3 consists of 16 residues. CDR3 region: CSANPAGEFRTDTQYF. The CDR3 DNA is TGCAGTGCTAATCCGGCGGGGGAGTTCAGAACAGATACGCAGTATTTT.

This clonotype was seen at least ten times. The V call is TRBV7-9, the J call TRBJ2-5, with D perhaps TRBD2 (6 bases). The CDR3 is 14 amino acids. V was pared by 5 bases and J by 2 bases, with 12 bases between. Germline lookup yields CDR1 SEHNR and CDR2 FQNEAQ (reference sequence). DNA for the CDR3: TGTGCCAGCAGCCCAGAGACTAGTCAAGAGACCCAGTACTTC. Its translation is CASSPETSQETQYF. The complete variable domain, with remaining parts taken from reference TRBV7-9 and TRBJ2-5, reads DTGVSQNPRHKITKRGQNVTFRCDPISEHNRLYWYRQTLGQGPEFLTYFQNEAQLEKSRLLSDRFSAERPKGSFSTLEIQRTEQGDSAMYLCASSPETSQETQYFGPGTRLLVL.

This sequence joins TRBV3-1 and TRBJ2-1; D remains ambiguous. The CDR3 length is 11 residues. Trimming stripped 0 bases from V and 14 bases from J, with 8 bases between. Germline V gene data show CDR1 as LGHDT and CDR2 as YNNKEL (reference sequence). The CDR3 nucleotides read TGTGCCAGCAGCCAAGAGTCTATTGAGTTCTTC. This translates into CASSQESIEFF.

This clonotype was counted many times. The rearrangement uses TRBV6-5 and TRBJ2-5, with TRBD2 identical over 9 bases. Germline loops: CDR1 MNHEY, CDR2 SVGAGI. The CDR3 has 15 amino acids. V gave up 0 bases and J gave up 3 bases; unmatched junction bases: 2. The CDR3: CASSYSVAGEETQYF. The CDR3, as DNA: TGTGCCAGCAGTTACTCAGTAGCGGGGGAAGAGACCCAGTACTTC.

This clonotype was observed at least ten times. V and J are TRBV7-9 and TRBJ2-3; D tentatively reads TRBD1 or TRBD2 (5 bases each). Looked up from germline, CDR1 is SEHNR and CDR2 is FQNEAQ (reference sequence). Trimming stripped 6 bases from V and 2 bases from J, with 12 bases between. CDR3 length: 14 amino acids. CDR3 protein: CASRREGFTDTQYF. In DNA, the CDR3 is TGTGCCAGCAGAAGAGAGGGGTTCACAGATACGCAGTATTTT.

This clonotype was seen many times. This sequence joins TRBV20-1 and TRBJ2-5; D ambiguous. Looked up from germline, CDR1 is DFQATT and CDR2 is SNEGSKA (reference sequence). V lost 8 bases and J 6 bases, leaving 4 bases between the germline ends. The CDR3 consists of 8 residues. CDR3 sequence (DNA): TGCAGTATGAAGACCCAGTACTTC. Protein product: CSMKTQYF.

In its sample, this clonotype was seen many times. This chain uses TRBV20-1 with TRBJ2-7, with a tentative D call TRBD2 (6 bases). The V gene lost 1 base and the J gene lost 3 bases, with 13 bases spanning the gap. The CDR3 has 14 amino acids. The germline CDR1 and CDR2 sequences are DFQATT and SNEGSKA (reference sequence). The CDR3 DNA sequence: TGCAGTGCTAGAGTGGGGGGTAGCGGCTACGAGCAGTACTTC. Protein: CSARVGGSGYEQYF.

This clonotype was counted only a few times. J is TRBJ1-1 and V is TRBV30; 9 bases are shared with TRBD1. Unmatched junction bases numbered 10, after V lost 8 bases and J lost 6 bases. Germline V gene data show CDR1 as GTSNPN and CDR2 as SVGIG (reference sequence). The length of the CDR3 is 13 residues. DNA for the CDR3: TGTGCCCACAGGGACAGGGAAGCCTCTGAAGCTTTCTTT. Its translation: CAHRDREASEAFF.

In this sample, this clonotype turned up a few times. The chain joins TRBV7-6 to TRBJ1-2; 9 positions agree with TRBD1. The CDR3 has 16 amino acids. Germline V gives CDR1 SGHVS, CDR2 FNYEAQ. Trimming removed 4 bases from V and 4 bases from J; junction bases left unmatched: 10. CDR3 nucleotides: TGTGCCAGCAGCTCCTCTCCCGGGACAGGGTCCTATGGCTACACCTTC. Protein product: CASSSSPGTGSYGYTF.

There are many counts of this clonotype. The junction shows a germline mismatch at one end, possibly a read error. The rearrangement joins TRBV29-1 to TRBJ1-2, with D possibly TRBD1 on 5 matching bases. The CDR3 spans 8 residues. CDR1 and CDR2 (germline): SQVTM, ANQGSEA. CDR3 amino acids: CSVDVDNF. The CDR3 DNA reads TGCAGCGTTGACGTGGACAACTTC.

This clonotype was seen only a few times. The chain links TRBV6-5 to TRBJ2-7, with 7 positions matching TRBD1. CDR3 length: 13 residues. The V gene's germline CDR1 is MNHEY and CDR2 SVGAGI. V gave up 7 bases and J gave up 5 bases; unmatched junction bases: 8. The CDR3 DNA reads TGTGCCAGCACCAACACACAGGGGAACGAGCAGTACTTC. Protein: CASTNTQGNEQYF.

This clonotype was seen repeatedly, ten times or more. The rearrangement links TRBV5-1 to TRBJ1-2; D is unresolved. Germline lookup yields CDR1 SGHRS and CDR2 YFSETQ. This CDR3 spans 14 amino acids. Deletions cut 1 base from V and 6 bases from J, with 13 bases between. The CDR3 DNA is TGCGCCAGCAGCTTGTATGGACCCCTTGATGGCTACACCTTC. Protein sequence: CASSLYGPLDGYTF.

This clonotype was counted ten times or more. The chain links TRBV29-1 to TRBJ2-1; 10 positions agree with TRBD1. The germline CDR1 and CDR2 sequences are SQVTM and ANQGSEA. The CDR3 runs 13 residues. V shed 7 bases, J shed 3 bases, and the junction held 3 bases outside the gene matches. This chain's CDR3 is CSAGTGDYNEQFF. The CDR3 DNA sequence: TGCAGCGCTGGGACAGGGGACTACAATGAGCAGTTCTTC.

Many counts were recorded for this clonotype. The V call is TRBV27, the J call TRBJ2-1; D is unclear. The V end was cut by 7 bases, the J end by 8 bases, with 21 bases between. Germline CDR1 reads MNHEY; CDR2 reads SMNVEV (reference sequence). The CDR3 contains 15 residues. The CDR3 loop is CASTINCVMGDEQFF. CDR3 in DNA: TGTGCCAGCACCATCAATTGTGTGATGGGTGATGAGCAGTTCTTC.

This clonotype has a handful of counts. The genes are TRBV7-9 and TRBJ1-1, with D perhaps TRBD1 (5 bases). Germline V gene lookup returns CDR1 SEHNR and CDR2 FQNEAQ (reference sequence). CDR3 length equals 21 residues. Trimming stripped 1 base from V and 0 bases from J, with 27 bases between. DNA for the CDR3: TGTGCCAGCAGCTTAGATCGTGGGGCAGCCTCCACCACTCGAATGAACACTGAAGCTTTCTTT. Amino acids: CASSLDRGAASTTRMNTEAFF.